One sample yielded the 25 T cell receptor beta chains listed below, sequenced in a study of regulatory T cells in long-lasting Graves disease. As to time point: persistent/refractory GD, antithyroid drugs over 5 years with positive TRAb. The TCR library used RNA extracted from PBMCs. Building of the TCR beta libraries involved iRepertoire HTBI primers and Arm-PCR of CDR3 regions. TCRdb re-called the multiplex PCR reads with MiXCR, one entry per CDR3 protein. The sample lists 350,000 to 500,000 distinct CDR3 sequences; over 20% were seen once. The specimen was peripheral blood mononuclear cells (PBMCs), collected when the disease was refractory, from a patient treated with antithyroid drugs. The origin of the receptors is a female donor with Graves disease.

This clonotype was found many times. V gene TRBV28 combines with J gene TRBJ2-7; D is unclear. The germline gives CDR1 MDHEN, CDR2 SYDVKM. CDR3 size: 12 residues. The ends were cut back, 2 bases at V and 6 bases at J, with 8 bases in the middle. The DNA of the CDR3 is TGTGCCAGCAGTTTAAGTTTGGTCGAGCAGTACTTC. This translates into CASSLSLVEQYF. The full variable domain, completed using reference TRBV28 and TRBJ2-7, is DVKVTQSSRYLVKRTGEKVFLECVQDMDHENMFWYRQDPGLGLRLIYFSYDVKMKEKGDIPEGYSVSREKKERFSLILESASTNQTSMYLCASSLSLVEQYFGPGTRLTVT.

This clonotype was counted ten times or more. This chain links TRBV12-3 or TRBV12-4 with TRBJ2-2, with TRBD2 matching over 10 bases. V shed 6 bases and J 3 bases; nucleotides not matched to a gene: 1. The CDR3 covers 14 residues. The CDR3 region is CASSLAGDTGELFF. The CDR3 DNA reads TGTGCCAGCAGCCTAGCGGGAGACACCGGGGAGCTGTTTTTT.

This clonotype was picked up a small number of times. The rearrangement links TRBV4-1 to TRBJ2-4; TRBD2 agrees at 10 bases. The last part of the DNA fits TRBJ2-5 better; the J call may be wrong. The CDR3 has 15 residues. CDR1 is MGHRA, CDR2 YSYEKL, per germline. CDR3 nucleotides: TGCGCCAGCAGCCGCCTAGCGGGAGTCCCAGAGACCCAGTACTTC. This encodes CASSRLAGVPETQYF.

The CDR3 sequence: CASSKPSGANVLTF. Here the CDR3 DNA reads TGTGCCAGCAGTAAACCCTCTGGGGCCAACGTCCTGACTTTC. The J gene is TRBJ2-6, the V gene TRBV28; D gene uncertain. This CDR3 has 14 amino acids. In germline, CDR1 is MDHEN, CDR2 SYDVKM. Trimming took 5 bases from V and 0 from J, leaving 5 bases between them.

Only a few counts were recorded for this clonotype. This chain connects TRBV5-4 to TRBJ2-7; D possibly matches TRBD1 or TRBD2 (6 bases each). Germline V gene lookup returns CDR1 SGHNT and CDR2 YYREEE (reference sequence). Trimming cost V 4 bases and J 5 bases, with 13 bases left between them. This CDR3 has 13 amino acids. CDR3 nucleotide sequence: TGTGCCAGCAGCCAGAACAGGGAGGACGAGCAGTACTTC. Translation gives CASSQNREDEQYF.

This clonotype was counted many times. This chain connects TRBV28 to TRBJ1-5; D gene uncertain. The germline V gene has CDR1 MDHEN and CDR2 SYDVKM. The V end was cut by 3 bases, the J end by 7 bases, with 7 bases between. The CDR3 loop spans 12 amino acids. CDR3 amino acids: CASSFFGQPQHF. The CDR3 DNA sequence: TGTGCCAGCAGTTTCTTCGGACAGCCCCAGCATTTT. The whole variable domain, filled in from reference TRBV28 and TRBJ1-5, reads DVKVTQSSRYLVKRTGEKVFLECVQDMDHENMFWYRQDPGLGLRLIYFSYDVKMKEKGDIPEGYSVSREKKERFSLILESASTNQTSMYLCASSFFGQPQHFGDGTRLSIL.

This clonotype showed up many times. The genes are TRBV5-1 and TRBJ1-2; D may be TRBD1 (6 bases). The ends were cut back, 3 bases at V and 6 bases at J, with 9 bases in the middle. Germline V gene sequence: CDR1 SGHRS, CDR2 YFSETQ. The length of the CDR3 is 12 residues. The CDR3, as DNA: TGCGCCAGCAGCTCGAACAGGGATGGCTACACCTTC. Translated: CASSSNRDGYTF.

This clonotype was detected many times. The chain has TRBV15 and TRBJ2-5; 12 bases agree with TRBD2. CDR1 is LNHNV and CDR2 is YYDKDF in the germline V gene (reference sequence). Trimming cost V 5 bases and J 3 bases; bases outside gene matches: 13. The CDR3 covers 18 residues. In DNA form, the CDR3 reads TGTGCCACCAGCGAGGCGAAGACTAGCGGGAGTTTGGAAGAGACCCAGTACTTC. Its protein is CATSEAKTSGSLEETQYF.

This clonotype was seen only a few times. The chain carries TRBV28 and TRBJ2-1; TRBD2 might be the D (5 bases). CDR3 size: 15 residues. From germline, CDR1 is MDHEN and CDR2 SYDVKM. Trimming removed 6 bases at V and 0 bases at J, with 12 bases between. The chain's CDR3 is CASSTGISSYNEQFF. In nucleotides, the CDR3 is TGTGCCAGCAGCACGGGGATTAGCTCCTACAATGAGCAGTTCTTC.

On this clonotype: This could be a read error, since a much larger clone is one nucleotide away. The CDR3 does not end in the conserved phenylalanine or tryptophan, so this is likely a read error. This sequence joins TRBV3-1 and TRBJ1-5; a possible D gene is TRBD1 (6 bases). CDR1 and CDR2 from the germline V gene are LGHDT and YNNKEL (reference sequence). The CDR3 contains 15 residues. Trimming took off 1 base at V and 2 bases at J, with 9 bases between the two ends. The CDR3 protein is CASSQAGVGNQPQHL. DNA for the CDR3: TGTGCCAGCAGCCAAGCAGGGGTGGGCAATCAGCCCCAGCATCTT.

This clonotype was picked up many times. V is TRBV29-1 and J is TRBJ1-2; D uncertain. The CDR3 runs 8 residues. Trimming removed 1 base at V and 9 bases at J, with 0 bases between. Germline V gene sequence: CDR1 SQVTM, CDR2 ANQGSEA. CDR3 in DNA: TGCAGCGTTGAAGGCTACACCTTC. This codes for CSVEGYTF.

This clonotype was seen a few times. CDR3 region: CASSIRDGPRNPYEQYF. The CDR3, as DNA: TGTGCCAGTAGTATTCGGGACGGGCCGAGGAATCCCTACGAGCAGTACTTC. This chain uses TRBV19 with TRBJ2-7; D is perhaps TRBD1 or TRBD2 (5 bases each). The germline gives CDR1 LNHDA, CDR2 SQIVND (reference sequence). This CDR3 contains 17 residues. Deletions cut 3 bases from V and 2 bases from J, with 20 bases between.

This clonotype was detected only a few times. The chain carries TRBV7-9 and TRBJ2-7; D is perhaps TRBD2 (6 bases). V gave up 5 bases and J gave up 5 bases, with 16 bases separating them. This CDR3 has 14 amino acids. Germline CDR1 reads SEHNR; CDR2 reads FQNEAQ (reference sequence). The CDR3 DNA reads as TGTGCCAGCAGCCATCCGGGGAGGAGCAACGAGCAGTACTTC. It is translated as CASSHPGRSNEQYF.

The chain carries TRBV7-8 and TRBJ2-7; D not resolved. Germline CDR1 and CDR2: SGHVS and FQNEAQ. Trimming removed 3 bases at V and 1 base at J, with 13 bases between. CDR3 length: 15 residues. The CDR3 loop is CASSLGKTGSYEQYF. Written as DNA, the CDR3 is TGTGCCAGCAGCTTGGGGAAGACTGGGTCCTACGAGCAGTACTTC.

This sequence joins TRBV20-1 and TRBJ1-5, with 7 bases fitting TRBD1. Germline V gives CDR1 DFQATT, CDR2 SNEGSKA (reference sequence). The CDR3 length is 15 residues. V shed 1 base and J 0 bases; nucleotides not matched to a gene: 3. The CDR3 sequence: CSARAGTDSNQPQHF. The CDR3 coding sequence is TGCAGTGCTAGAGCCGGGACAGATAGCAATCAGCCCCAGCATTTT.

This clonotype occurred a few times. Here the CDR3 DNA reads TGCAGTGCTAGAGCCACTACAACGGGGCCAAATGAAAAACTGTTTTTT. It encodes CSARATTTGPNEKLFF. V and J are TRBV20-1 and TRBJ1-4; TRBD1 might be the D (5 bases). The CDR3 length is 16 residues. V gave up 1 base and J gave up 5 bases, with 17 bases separating them. The germline V gene has CDR1 DFQATT and CDR2 SNEGSKA (reference sequence).

This chain's CDR3 is CASSLWVNEQYF. As DNA, the CDR3 is TGTGCCAGCAGCTTGTGGGTAAACGAGCAGTACTTC. The chain employs TRBV5-6 and TRBJ2-7; D is unresolved. The CDR3 extends over 12 amino acids. The germline CDR1 and CDR2 sequences are SGHDT and YYEEEE. V was shortened by 1 base and J by 5 bases, with 7 bases between the two germline ends.

Many counts were recorded for this clonotype. The V gene is TRBV7-9, the J gene TRBJ1-2; D remains unclear. Trimming removed 2 bases from V and 3 bases from J, with 10 bases in between. The CDR3 has 14 amino acids. Looked up from germline, CDR1 is SEHNR and CDR2 is FQNEAQ (reference sequence). In DNA form, the CDR3 reads TGTGCCAGCAGCTTACTCCAGGCAGACTATGGCTACACCTTC. Protein: CASSLLQADYGYTF.

The sample holds many counts of this clonotype. The chain couples TRBV2 to TRBJ2-7; no firm D call. Germline-derived CDR1 and CDR2 are SNHLY and FYNNEI. This CDR3 comprises 12 residues. Trimming took 8 bases from V and 3 from J, leaving 11 bases between them. In DNA form, the CDR3 reads TGTGCCAGCGCGAGGTCCTACTACGAGCAGTACTTC. Its protein product is CASARSYYEQYF. Full variable domain (outside the CDR3, taken from reference TRBV2 and TRBJ2-7): EPEVTQTPSHQVTQMGQEVILRCVPISNHLYFYWYRQILGQKVEFLVSFYNNEISEKSEIFDDQFSVERPDGSNFTLKIRSTKLEDSAMYFCASARSYYEQYFGPGTRLTVT.

This clonotype was detected only once. This sequence may be a read error, since a much larger clone differs from it by one base. V is TRBV12-3 or TRBV12-4 and J is TRBJ2-6; D not resolved. This CDR3 is built from 15 residues. The CDR3 nucleotides are TGTGTCAGCAGCGCCAGTACTGATGGGGCCAACGTCCTGACTTTC. This translates into CVSSASTDGANVLTF.

In the case of this clonotype: An end of the junction does not agree with germline; a read error may underlie this. This chain joins TRBV6-2 or TRBV6-3 and TRBJ1-2; no clear D gene. Germline CDR1 is MNHEY and CDR2 is SVGEGT. The length of the CDR3 is 12 residues. The CDR3 nucleotides read TGTGCCGGCAGTGAAATGAGCTATGGCTACACCTTC. It translates to CAGSEMSYGYTF.

This clonotype was seen ten or more times. The rearrangement uses TRBV27 and TRBJ2-7; 10 nucleotides align to TRBD1. V dropped 5 bases and J dropped 4; count of bases not matched to a gene: 11. The CDR3 is made up of 16 amino acids. CDR1 MNHEY and CDR2 SMNVEV come from the germline V gene (reference sequence). CDR3 sequence (DNA): TGTGCCAGCAGTCCTCATCGGACAGGGGGAGGGTACGAGCAGTACTTC. Translation gives CASSPHRTGGGYEQYF.

V is TRBV5-1 and J is TRBJ2-2, with 10 bases fitting TRBD1. Germline V gives CDR1 SGHRS, CDR2 YFSETQ. This CDR3 spans 16 amino acids. V lost 5 bases and J lost 7; bases outside the gene matches: 11. This CDR3 is CASSHRDRGFGGELFF. For the CDR3, the DNA is TGCGCCAGCAGTCACCGGGACAGGGGATTTGGCGGGGAGCTGTTTTTT.

This rearrangement joins TRBV2 to TRBJ2-7, with 11 bases aligning to TRBD2. CDR1 is SNHLY and CDR2 is FYNNEI in the germline V gene. V shed 6 bases and J 5 bases; nucleotides not matched to a gene: 9. CDR3 length equals 15 residues. In DNA form, the CDR3 reads TGTGCCAGCAGGGAAACTAGCGGGAGCGTCAACGAGCAGTACTTC. Translating gives CASRETSGSVNEQYF.

In this sample, this clonotype turned up many times. The V and J genes are TRBV28 and TRBJ2-2; D remains ambiguous. The CDR3 covers 13 residues. Germline-derived CDR1 and CDR2 are MDHEN and SYDVKM. Trimming took off 5 bases at V and 1 base at J, with 5 bases between the two ends. CDR3 region: CASSPGNTGELFF. In DNA, the CDR3 is TGTGCCAGCAGTCCCGGGAACACCGGGGAGCTGTTTTTT.